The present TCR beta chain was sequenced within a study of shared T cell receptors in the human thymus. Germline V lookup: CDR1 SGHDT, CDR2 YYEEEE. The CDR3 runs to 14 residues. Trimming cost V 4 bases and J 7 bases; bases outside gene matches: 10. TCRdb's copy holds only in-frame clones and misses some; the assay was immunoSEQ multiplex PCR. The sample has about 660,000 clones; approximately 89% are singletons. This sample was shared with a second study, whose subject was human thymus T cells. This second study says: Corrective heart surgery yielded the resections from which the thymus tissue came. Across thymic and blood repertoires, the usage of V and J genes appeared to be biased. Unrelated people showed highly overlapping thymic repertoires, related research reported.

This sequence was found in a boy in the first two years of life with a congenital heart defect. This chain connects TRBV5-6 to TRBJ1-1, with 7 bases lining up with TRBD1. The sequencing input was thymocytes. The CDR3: CASSATGKVGEAFF. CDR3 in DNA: TGTGCCAGCAGCGCGACAGGGAAGGTTGGTGAAGCTTTCTTT.